The entry below gives a single T cell receptor (beta chain) sequence along with its context. Its antigen is undetermined. With a much larger clone just one base away, this may be a read error. The data were obtained in a study of T cells in Graves' hyperthyroidism and ophthalmopathy. This CDR3 spans 14 amino acids. The germline V gene encodes CDR1 MDHEN and CDR2 SYDVKM. Diagnosis of hyperthyroidism was new in patients aged 18 to 65, and its duration was under 2 months. Diagnoses used clinical symptoms, serum thyroxine and TRAb, thyroid ultrasound and orbital computed tomography. RNA transcripts gave rise to amplified TCR beta CDR3 regions. First-round RT-PCR targeting the TCR CDR3 was performed with the HTBI primer set. TCRdb reanalysed the multiplex PCR reads using MiXCR and keeps one entry per CDR3 protein. The sample holds fewer than 450,000 distinct CDR3 sequences, 15% to 20% seen once. Notes on the study in general: Blood held most thyroid clonotypes expanded above 0.001 frequency.

The rearrangement uses TRBV28 and TRBJ1-1, with D possibly being TRBD1 (6 bases). The sample taken for sequencing was blood. The origin of this receptor is a woman aged 30 to 39 with Graves' hyperthyroidism that later progressed to Graves' ophthalmopathy. The CDR3 DNA is TGTGCCCGCAGGACCGGGACACTGAACACTGAAGCTTTCTTT. The encoded protein is CARRTGTLNTEAFF.